The next 13 T cell receptor beta chains were all read from a single sample in a study of identical twins. TCRdb re-analysed the 5' RACE reads in MiXCR, keeping a single row per CDR3 protein. The table shows about 690,000 distinct CDR3 sequences, with around 20% occurring only once. These sequences were also reported in another study, on T cells expressing NK-cell markers.

Source material: PBMCs. The receptor set was obtained from a woman aged 18 to 35 in good health.

This clonotype was picked up one time. This chain connects TRBV28 to TRBJ1-2; D gene uncertain. The CDR3 has 13 residues. Germline V gives CDR1 MDHEN, CDR2 SYDVKM. Trimming removed 7 bases at V and 0 bases at J, with 9 bases between. As DNA, the CDR3 is TGTGCCAGCACCCTTGGATCTAACTATGGCTACACCTTC. Translation: CASTLGSNYGYTF.

This clonotype has more than one count but fewer than ten. The J gene is TRBJ2-7, the V gene TRBV18, with 7 bases lining up with TRBD2. Losses at the gene ends were 3 bases for V and 3 bases for J; bases not matched to a gene: 5. In germline, CDR1 is KGHSH, CDR2 LQKENI. CDR3 length: 14 residues. CDR3: CASSPSGNYYEQYF. CDR3 nucleotide sequence: TGTGCCAGCTCACCGAGCGGGAACTACTACGAGCAGTACTTC.

This clonotype was detected only a few times. V is TRBV20-1 and J is TRBJ2-5; TRBD1 or TRBD2 may be the D gene (6 bases each). This CDR3 is 14 amino acids long. CDR1 and CDR2 (germline): DFQATT, SNEGSKA (reference sequence). The germline V and J ends were trimmed by 5 bases and 2 bases, with 15 bases remaining between them. The CDR3: CSAEGGLRQETQYF. The DNA for the CDR3 is TGCAGTGCTGAGGGGGGCCTAAGACAAGAGACCCAGTACTTC.

This clonotype turned up a few times. CDR3 sequence: CASSYYGTVLSYNEQFF. The CDR3 coding sequence is TGTGCCAGCAGTTACTATGGGACGGTCCTCTCCTACAATGAGCAGTTCTTC. V usage is TRBV6-5 and J usage is TRBJ2-1; either TRBD1 or TRBD2 may supply D (5 bases each). Looked up from germline, CDR1 is MNHEY and CDR2 is SVGAGI. V gave up 1 base and J gave up 0 bases, with 13 bases separating them. The CDR3 runs to 17 residues.

This chain joins TRBV20-1 and TRBJ2-5; D gene uncertain. Trimming took 0 bases from V and 6 from J, leaving 11 bases between them. The CDR3 is 13 residues long. Germline assignment: CDR1 DFQATT and CDR2 SNEGSKA (reference sequence). CDR3 sequence reads: CSAREPTRKTQYF. The DNA of the CDR3 is TGCAGTGCTAGAGAACCGACTCGTAAGACCCAGTACTTC.

The chain links TRBV20-1 to TRBJ2-7; 11 bases fit TRBD2. V shed 5 bases and J 3 bases; nucleotides not matched to a gene: 12. This CDR3 is built from 16 residues. From germline, CDR1 is DFQATT and CDR2 SNEGSKA (reference sequence). The CDR3, as DNA: TGCAGTGCTGTTCCGGGACTAGCGGCGGGGCGCTACGAGCAGTACTTC. Its protein is CSAVPGLAAGRYEQYF.

The CDR3, as DNA: TGTGCCAGCATAAGACTATCTGGTGGTGAGCAGTTCTTC. This sequence encodes CASIRLSGGEQFF. The chain links TRBV25-1 to TRBJ2-1; possibly TRBD2 for D (5 bases). V was pared by 7 bases and J by 9 bases, with 16 bases between. Germline V lookup: CDR1 MGHDK, CDR2 SYGVNS. The CDR3 covers 13 residues.

This clonotype was observed many times. The chain carries TRBV20-1 and TRBJ2-1; D remains unclear. V lost 0 bases to trimming and J lost 1 base, with 10 bases between them. The CDR3 length is 15 residues. Germline loops: CDR1 DFQATT, CDR2 SNEGSKA (reference sequence). CDR3 amino acids: CSAREADRSYNEQFF. The CDR3 nucleotides are TGCAGTGCTAGAGAGGCCGACCGTTCCTACAATGAGCAGTTCTTC.

This clonotype was counted between two and nine times. The chain couples TRBV12-3 or TRBV12-4 to TRBJ1-2; no clear D. The CDR3 sequence is 16 residues long. Trimming took 6 bases from V and 6 from J, leaving 23 bases between them. DNA of the CDR3: TGTGCCAGCAGGGATGATCGGACGGGAGGAGTAGATGGCTACACCTTC. As protein: CASRDDRTGGVDGYTF.

This clonotype was observed a few times. V is TRBV20-1 and J is TRBJ2-2, with TRBD2 matching over 14 bases. The CDR3 runs to 17 residues. The J segment lost 5 bases and the V segment lost 2 bases, leaving 7 bases of the junction unmatched. CDR1 DFQATT and CDR2 SNEGSKA come from the germline V gene (reference sequence). The CDR3 nucleotides read TGCAGTGCTAGACCCGGGACTAGCGGGAGTGGGACCGGGGAGCTGTTTTTT. Its translation is CSARPGTSGSGTGELFF.

This clonotype has more than one count but fewer than ten. The chain employs TRBV5-5 and TRBJ2-1; D is unclear. V gave up 0 bases and J gave up 8 bases, with 15 bases separating them. The germline V gene has CDR1 SGHKS and CDR2 YYEKEE (reference sequence). The CDR3 loop spans 15 amino acids. The CDR3 loop reads CASSLESKVLDEQFF. The DNA of the CDR3 is TGTGCCAGCAGCTTGGAGTCGAAAGTTTTAGATGAGCAGTTCTTC.

CDR3 in amino acids: CASSYQDRGGSEQFF. The CDR3 region has the DNA TGTGCCAGCAGTTATCAGGACAGGGGAGGGAGTGAGCAGTTCTTC. This sequence joins TRBV27 and TRBJ2-1; TRBD1 agrees at 9 bases. Trimming at V came to 4 bases and at J to 9 bases, leaving 10 bases not matched to a gene. This CDR3 region has 15 residues. CDR1 is MNHEY and CDR2 is SMNVEV in the germline V gene (reference sequence).

This clonotype appeared many times. V is TRBV6-5 and J is TRBJ1-1; 10 bases map to TRBD1. Germline V gene sequence: CDR1 MNHEY, CDR2 SVGAGI. Trimming at V came to 4 bases and at J to 7 bases, leaving 6 bases not matched to a gene. This CDR3 is 14 amino acids long. The CDR3, as DNA: TGTGCCAGCAGTTTCCCGGGACAGGGGTTTGAAGCTTTCTTT. Translation: CASSFPGQGFEAFF.